The 18 T cell receptor beta chains reported below all come from one sample, sequenced in a study of molecular identifiers for immune sequencing clone quantification listed by TCRdb under 2018. Library creation used PCR. Sequencing relied on a NextSeq 500. TCRdb reran the public reads through fastp at Q25 and MiXCR, keeping productive beta chains. One record per CDR3 amino acid sequence lists the most common genes and DNA. This sample holds 460,000 or so distinct CDR3 sequences; about a quarter were observed only once. 0.76% of the sample is in the top ten clones. Sequences were obtained from naive CD8+ T cells from blood, with Jurkat cell RNA spiked in. The cell subset or site tag for this specimen amounts to: FACS-sorted CD8+CD4-CCR7+CD45RA+ naive T cells. All receptors derive from a human donor in good health. Some libraries in this study had Jurkat cell RNA spiked in.

V and J are TRBV19 and TRBJ1-1; D uncertain. The CDR3 length is 13 residues. Trimming removed 9 bases at V and 7 bases at J, with 18 bases between. Germline V lookup: CDR1 LNHDA, CDR2 SQIVND (reference sequence). Here the CDR3 DNA reads TGTGCCAGCATAAAACCGGGATACAGTGAAGCTTTCTTT. As protein: CASIKPGYSEAFF. The full variable domain, with the rest looked up from reference TRBV19 and TRBJ1-1, is DGGITQSPKYLFRKEGQNVTLSCEQNLNHDAMYWYRQDPGQGLRLIYYSQIVNDFQKGDIAEGYSVSREKKESFPLTVTSAQKNPTAFYLCASIKPGYSEAFFGQGTRLTVV.

Regarding this clonotype: This may stem from a read error, because a much larger clone lies one nucleotide away. This chain connects TRBV12-3 or TRBV12-4 to TRBJ2-3; no reliable D call. V gave up 2 bases and J gave up 0 bases, with 9 bases separating them. The CDR3 runs 15 residues. DNA of the CDR3: TGTGCCAGCAGTTTATCCTGGGATAGCACAGATACGCAGTATTTT. Its protein product is CASSLSWDSTDTQYF.

The sample holds many counts of this clonotype. The rearrangement links TRBV7-9 to TRBJ1-1; D gene ambiguous. V lost 5 bases and J 11 bases, leaving 12 bases between the germline ends. This CDR3 has 11 amino acids. CDR1 and CDR2 from the germline V gene are SEHNR and FQNEAQ (reference sequence). This CDR3 is CASSPRPGAFF. Here the CDR3 DNA reads TGTGCCAGCAGCCCCCGTCCAGGCGCTTTCTTT.

The chain combines TRBV27 with TRBJ2-7; 13 positions agree with TRBD2. The CDR3 is 18 amino acids. Trimming at V came to 6 bases and at J to 0 bases, leaving 11 bases not matched to a gene. Germline V lookup: CDR1 MNHEY, CDR2 SMNVEV (reference sequence). CDR3: CASSPLTRTSGGSYEQYF. CDR3 coding DNA: TGTGCCAGCAGCCCATTGACTCGGACTAGCGGGGGCTCCTACGAGCAGTACTTC.

Of note for this clonotype: One end of the junction fails to match germline, which may point to a read error. The chain couples TRBV10-1 to TRBJ2-1, with a tentative D call TRBD1 (6 bases). Germline V gene sequence: CDR1 WNHNN, CDR2 SYGVQD (reference sequence). This CDR3 is built from 16 residues. The CDR3 DNA reads as TGCGCCAGCAGTGAGTCTTGGGGGCCTACCTACAAGGAGCAGTTCTTC. Amino acids: CASSESWGPTYKEQFF.

The V call is TRBV4-2, the J call TRBJ1-5; D not certain. The CDR3 runs 15 residues. Trimming removed 1 base from V and 4 bases from J, with 11 bases in between. Germline V gives CDR1 LGHNA, CDR2 YNFKEQ. The CDR3 here is CASSQVAGFNQPQHF. In DNA, the CDR3 is TGTGCCAGCAGCCAAGTGGCGGGGTTTAATCAGCCCCAGCATTTT.

This sequence joins TRBV6-2 or TRBV6-3 and TRBJ1-5, with TRBD1 matching over 8 bases. Germline V gene data show CDR1 as MNHEY and CDR2 as SVGEGT. Unmatched junction bases numbered 15, after V lost 7 bases and J lost 1 base. The CDR3 is 18 amino acids. CDR3 DNA: TGTGCCAGCACCCCGGGCAGGGGGCGAGTGGAAAGCAATCAGCCCCAGCATTTT. Protein product: CASTPGRGRVESNQPQHF.

This clonotype was observed a handful of times. This chain connects TRBV7-6 to TRBJ2-2; D may match TRBD1 or TRBD2 (5 bases each). CDR1 is SGHVS, CDR2 FNYEAQ, per germline. The CDR3 loop spans 16 amino acids. Trimming pared 1 base from V and 2 bases from J, leaving 11 bases between. CDR3 sequence: CASSLGWGSNTGELFF. As DNA, the CDR3 is TGTGCCAGCAGCTTAGGGTGGGGGAGTAACACCGGGGAGCTGTTTTTT.

This clonotype has a handful of counts. This sequence joins TRBV4-3 and TRBJ2-6; the D gene could be TRBD1 or TRBD2 (6 bases each). V was shortened by 4 bases and J by 0 bases, with 28 bases between the two germline ends. There are 22 residues in the CDR3. CDR1 is LGHNA, CDR2 YSLEER, per germline. The CDR3 is CASSLQQSWGALSDSGANVLTF. DNA of the CDR3: TGCGCCAGCAGCCTCCAACAGTCCTGGGGGGCTCTCTCAGACTCTGGGGCCAACGTCCTGACTTTC.

This clonotype was picked up a small number of times. The V gene is TRBV7-9, the J gene TRBJ1-2; TRBD1 is a possible D gene (5 bases). CDR1 is SEHNR and CDR2 is FQNEAQ in the germline V gene (reference sequence). V dropped 0 bases and J dropped 3 bases, with 11 bases sitting between them. CDR3 length equals 15 residues. CDR3 residues: CASSLAGAGDYGYTF. The DNA of the CDR3 is TGTGCCAGCAGCTTAGCCGGGGCTGGTGACTATGGCTACACCTTC.

In regard to this clonotype: An end of the junction does not agree with germline; a read error may underlie this. The chain uses TRBV6-6 and TRBJ2-1, with a weak D call TRBD2 (6 bases). The CDR3 consists of 14 residues. CDR1 and CDR2 (germline): MNHNY, SVGAGI (reference sequence). The CDR3 DNA reads as TGTGCCAGCAGTCCGCGGGGTGGTTCTGATGAGCGGTTCTTC. Its translation is CASSPRGGSDERFF.

This chain uses TRBV6-5 with TRBJ2-2, with 10 nucleotides matching TRBD2. The CDR3 totals 17 residues. The V and J ends lost 7 bases and 3 bases, in that order; junction bases with no gene match: 11. Looked up from germline, CDR1 is MNHEY and CDR2 is SVGAGI. This CDR3 reads CASNLAGGPSDTGELFF. The DNA of the CDR3 is TGTGCCAGCAATTTAGCGGGGGGCCCCTCCGACACCGGGGAGCTGTTTTTT.

The CDR3: CASSVDRGAKNIQYF. For the CDR3, the DNA is TGTGCCAGCAGTGTAGACAGGGGGGCCAAAAACATTCAGTACTTC. The chain is built from TRBV2 and TRBJ2-4, with 9 bases lining up with TRBD1. The CDR3 is made up of 15 amino acids. The germline V gene encodes CDR1 SNHLY and CDR2 FYNNEI. V shed 4 bases and J 1 base; nucleotides not matched to a gene: 2.

This clonotype has a count of ten or more. V usage is TRBV29-1 and J usage is TRBJ2-5, with 7 bases matching TRBD1. Germline V gene data show CDR1 as SQVTM and CDR2 as ANQGSEA. Germline trimming cut 3 bases from V and 5 bases from J; bases unmatched to any gene: 6. This CDR3 spans 13 amino acids. The CDR3 here is CSVDLTGSETQYF. In DNA form, the CDR3 reads TGCAGCGTTGACCTGACAGGGTCGGAGACCCAGTACTTC.

On this clonotype: One end of the junction varies from germline; a read error may be responsible. The J gene is TRBJ2-5, the V gene TRBV15; D might be TRBD1 (5 bases). Germline V gives CDR1 LNHNV, CDR2 YYDKDF (reference sequence). The CDR3 contains 15 residues. The CDR3 is CATSRGGRLQEPQYF. Written as DNA, the CDR3 is TGTGCCACCAGCAGAGGGGGCCGCTTGCAAGAGCCCCAGTACTTC.

This clonotype was detected only a few times. V gene TRBV7-9 combines with J gene TRBJ2-1, with D uncertain. V lost 4 bases to trimming and J lost 7 bases, with 11 bases between them. The CDR3 length is 13 residues. Germline values: CDR1 SEHNR, CDR2 FQNEAQ (reference sequence). CDR3 nucleotide sequence: TGTGCCAGCAGCTCTACCGTGGGAAATGAGCAGTTCTTC. Encoded protein: CASSSTVGNEQFF.

The chain couples TRBV5-1 to TRBJ1-4, with unresolved D. Germline values: CDR1 SGHRS, CDR2 YFSETQ. The CDR3 spans 14 residues. The germline V and J ends were trimmed by 5 bases and 3 bases, with 11 bases remaining between them. The CDR3 DNA sequence: TGCGCCAGCAGTTTGTGGGCTCCTAATGAAAAACTGTTTTTT. It codes for CASSLWAPNEKLFF.

This clonotype appeared a few times. This chain joins TRBV5-1 and TRBJ2-7; D is uncertain. Trimming removed 4 bases at V and 3 bases at J, with 14 bases between. Germline V gene sequence: CDR1 SGHRS, CDR2 YFSETQ. The CDR3 consists of 14 residues. CDR3 DNA: TGCGCCAGCAGCGCCGAACCAAGTCACTACGAGCAGTACTTC. Its translation: CASSAEPSHYEQYF.